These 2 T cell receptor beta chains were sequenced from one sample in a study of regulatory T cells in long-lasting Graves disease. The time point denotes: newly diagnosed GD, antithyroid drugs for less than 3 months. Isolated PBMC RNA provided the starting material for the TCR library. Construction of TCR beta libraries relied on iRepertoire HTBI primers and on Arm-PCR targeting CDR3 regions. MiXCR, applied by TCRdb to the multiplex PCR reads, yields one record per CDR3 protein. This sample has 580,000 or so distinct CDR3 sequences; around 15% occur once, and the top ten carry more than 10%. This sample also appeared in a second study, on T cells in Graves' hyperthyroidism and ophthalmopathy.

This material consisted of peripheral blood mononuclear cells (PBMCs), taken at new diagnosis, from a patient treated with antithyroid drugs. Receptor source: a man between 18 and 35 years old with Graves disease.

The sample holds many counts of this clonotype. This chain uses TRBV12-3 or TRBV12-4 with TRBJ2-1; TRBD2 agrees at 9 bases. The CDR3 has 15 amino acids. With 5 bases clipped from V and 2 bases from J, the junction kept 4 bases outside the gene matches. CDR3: CASSNSGRPYNEQFF. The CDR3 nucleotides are TGTGCCAGCAGTAATAGCGGGAGACCCTACAATGAGCAGTTCTTC.

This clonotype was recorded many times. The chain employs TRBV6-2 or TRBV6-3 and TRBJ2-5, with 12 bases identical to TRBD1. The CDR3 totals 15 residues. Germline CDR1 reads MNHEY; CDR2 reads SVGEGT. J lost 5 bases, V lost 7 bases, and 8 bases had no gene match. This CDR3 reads CASTGQGAVEETQYF. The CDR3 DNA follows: TGTGCCAGCACGGGACAGGGGGCGGTGGAGGAGACCCAGTACTTC.